This T cell receptor beta chain comes out of a study of response to subunit inactivated influenza vaccine. Each CDR3 protein is one row after TCRdb ran MiXCR on the RT-PCR reads. This table has 650,000 or so distinct CDR3 sequences, roughly 15% appearing once. In regard to this clonotype: Antigen: not known.

Notes on the study in general: After each seasonal influenza vaccination, few new T cells are recruited, the authors suggested.

This CDR3 is 14 amino acids long. CDR1 is SNHLY, CDR2 FYNNEI, per germline. V lost 6 bases to trimming and J lost 5 bases; unmatched junction nucleotides: 5. The chain joins TRBV2 to TRBJ1-4; 8 nucleotides agree with TRBD1. Specimen: PBMCs from blood, collected around two weeks before vaccination. This receptor was identified in a man aged 45 to 65 who received an inactivated influenza vaccine. DNA for the CDR3: TGTGCCAGCAGCCGGGACAGGTTAAATGAAAAACTGTTTTTT. Its protein is CASSRDRLNEKLFF.